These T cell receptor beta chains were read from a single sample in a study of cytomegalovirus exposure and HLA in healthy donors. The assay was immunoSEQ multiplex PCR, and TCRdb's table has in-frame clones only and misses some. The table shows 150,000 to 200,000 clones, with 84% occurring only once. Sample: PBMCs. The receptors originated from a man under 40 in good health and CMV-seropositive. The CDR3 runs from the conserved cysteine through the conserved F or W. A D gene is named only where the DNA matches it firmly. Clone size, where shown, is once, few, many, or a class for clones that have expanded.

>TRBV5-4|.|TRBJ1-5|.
CASSAQGSNQPQHF
TGTGCCAGCAGCGCACAGGGAAGCAATCAGCCCCAGCATTTT
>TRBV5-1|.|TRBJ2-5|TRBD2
CASSNLAGGSPETQYF
TGCGCCAGCAGCAATCTAGCGGGGGGCTCCCCAGAGACCCAGTACTTC
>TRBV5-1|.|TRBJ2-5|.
CASSRGWIGGLETQYF
TGCGCCAGCAGCCGGGGATGGATAGGGGGTTTAGAGACCCAGTACTTC
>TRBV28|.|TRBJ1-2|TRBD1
CASRQQGLDGYTF
TGTGCCAGCAGACAACAGGGGCTGGATGGCTACACCTTC
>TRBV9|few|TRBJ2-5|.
CASSVSTGVNQETQYF
TGTGCCAGCAGCGTGTCTACAGGAGTAAACCAAGAGACCCAGTACTTC
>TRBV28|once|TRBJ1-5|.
CASSSDSISNQPQHF
TGTGCCAGCAGTTCCGACAGTATCAGCAATCAGCCCCAGCATTTT
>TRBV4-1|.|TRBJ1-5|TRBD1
CASSQSGQLNSNQPQHF
TGCGCCAGCAGCCAATCGGGACAGCTTAATAGCAATCAGCCCCAGCATTTT
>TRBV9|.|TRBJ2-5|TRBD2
CASSALAGGIQETQYF
TGTGCCAGCAGCGCCTTAGCGGGAGGGATACAAGAGACCCAGTACTTC
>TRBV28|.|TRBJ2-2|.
CASKGESDTGELFF
TGTGCCAGCAAGGGGGAGTCAGACACCGGGGAGCTGTTTTTT
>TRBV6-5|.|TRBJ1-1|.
CASTPSRGSPTEAFF
TGTGCCAGCACTCCCTCCAGGGGCTCCCCCACTGAAGCTTTCTTT
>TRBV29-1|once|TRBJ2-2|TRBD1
CSVAGQGATGELFF
TGCAGCGTCGCGGGACAGGGGGCGACCGGGGAGCTGTTTTTT
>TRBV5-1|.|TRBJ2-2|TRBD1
CASTDRGRSTGELFF
TGCGCCAGCACGGACAGGGGGCGCAGCACCGGGGAGCTGTTTTTT
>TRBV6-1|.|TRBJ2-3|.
CASSESTGWATDTQYF
TGTGCCAGCAGTGAATCGACAGGTTGGGCCACAGATACGCAGTATTTT
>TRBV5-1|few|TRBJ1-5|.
CARPIEVRPQHF
TGCGCCAGACCCATCGAGGTCCGGCCCCAGCATTTT
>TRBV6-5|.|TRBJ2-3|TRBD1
CASSLNRGDTQYF
TGTGCCAGCAGCCTAAACAGGGGAGATACGCAGTATTTT
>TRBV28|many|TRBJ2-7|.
CASSSSYEQYF
TGTGCCAGCAGTTCTAGCTACGAGCAGTACTTC
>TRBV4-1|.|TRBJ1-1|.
CASSQAGNTEAFF
TGCGCCAGCAGCCAAGCGGGGAACACTGAAGCTTTCTTT
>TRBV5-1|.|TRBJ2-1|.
CASRDFYNEQFF
TGCGCCAGCCGGGACTTCTACAATGAGCAGTTCTTC
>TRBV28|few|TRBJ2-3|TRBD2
CASSFREGYMGDTQYF
TGTGCCAGCAGTTTCCGGGAGGGATATATGGGGGATACGCAGTATTTT
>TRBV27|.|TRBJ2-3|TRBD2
CASSPTGLAGRYTQYF
TGTGCCAGCAGTCCAACGGGACTAGCGGGGAGGTATACGCAGTATTTT
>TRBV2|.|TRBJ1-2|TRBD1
CASSEATGGLGYTF
TGTGCCAGCAGTGAAGCGACAGGGGGCCTTGGCTACACCTTC
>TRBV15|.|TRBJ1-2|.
CATSRAIGGPRVPWGYTF
TGTGCCACCAGCAGAGCAATAGGGGGACCCCGGGTTCCTTGGGGCTACACCTTC
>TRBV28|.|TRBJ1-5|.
CASRSRERFSNQPQHF
TGTGCCAGCAGATCTAGGGAGCGTTTTAGCAATCAGCCCCAGCATTTT
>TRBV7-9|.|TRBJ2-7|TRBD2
CASSSPGLAGVEQYF
TGTGCCAGCAGCTCACCGGGACTAGCGGGTGTCGAGCAGTACTTC
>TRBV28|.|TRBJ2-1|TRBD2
CASRTGTSGRSEQFF
TGTGCCAGCAGGACCGGGACTAGCGGGAGGAGTGAGCAGTTCTTC
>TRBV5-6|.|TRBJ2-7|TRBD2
CASGPPGTSMGEQYF
TGTGCCAGCGGCCCACCAGGGACTAGCATGGGCGAGCAGTACTTC
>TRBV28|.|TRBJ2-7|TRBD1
CASSRGTGTDEQYF
TGTGCCAGCAGCAGGGGGACAGGGACGGACGAGCAGTACTTC
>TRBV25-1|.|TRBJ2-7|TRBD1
CASSGPGQGMGEVEQYF
TGTGCCAGCAGTGGGCCGGGACAGGGGATGGGGGAGGTCGAGCAGTACTTC
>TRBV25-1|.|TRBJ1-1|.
CASSEYGNTEAFF
TGTGCCAGCAGTGAATACGGGAACACTGAAGCTTTCTTT
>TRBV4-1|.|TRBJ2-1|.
CASSPPGRGTHNEQFF
TGCGCCAGCAGCCCCCCAGGGCGCGGGACCCACAATGAGCAGTTCTTC
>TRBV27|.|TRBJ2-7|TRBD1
CASRPNGGRDRGGEQYF
TGTGCCAGCAGACCTAATGGGGGACGGGACAGGGGCGGCGAGCAGTACTTC
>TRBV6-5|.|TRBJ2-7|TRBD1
CASSYSGTGELEQYF
TGTGCCAGCAGTTACTCCGGGACAGGGGAGCTCGAGCAGTACTTC
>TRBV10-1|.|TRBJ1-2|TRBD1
CASRQGPYGYTF
TGCGCCAGCAGACAGGGGCCCTATGGCTACACCTTC
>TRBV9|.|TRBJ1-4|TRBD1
CASSTGTGEYEKLFF
TGTGCCAGCAGCACCGGGACAGGGGAATACGAAAAACTGTTTTTT
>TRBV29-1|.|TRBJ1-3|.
CSVPGTLGNTIYF
TGCAGCGTTCCCGGGACACTAGGAAACACCATATATTTT